This TCR beta chain was sequenced during a study of CDR3 diversity in severe acne. This clonotype was seen only a few times. The germline CDR1 and CDR2 sequences are MDHEN and SYDVKM. The CDR3 contains 14 residues. V lost 8 bases, J lost 0 bases, and 5 bases stayed unmatched. One entry per CDR3 protein results from TCRdb running MiXCR on the PCR reads. The table lists more than 80,000 distinct CDR3 sequences, under 55% of them singletons. The J gene is TRBJ2-7, the V gene TRBV28; TRBD1 matches at 9 bases. The sequence was collected from a male donor with severe acne vulgaris. The sample was blood. The CDR3 nucleotides read TGTGCCAGCCTCAGACAGGGGGTCTCCTACGAGCAGTACTTC. It specifies CASLRQGVSYEQYF. The full variable domain, in which reference TRBV28 and TRBJ2-7 provide the parts outside the CDR3, is DVKVTQSSRYLVKRTGEKVFLECVQDMDHENMFWYRQDPGLGLRLIYFSYDVKMKEKGDIPEGYSVSREKKERFSLILESASTNQTSMYLCASLRQGVSYEQYFGPGTRLTVT.